This T cell receptor beta chain was found in a study of OX40 agonist ivuxolimab in advanced cancers. Regarding the research as a whole: Ivuxolimab was a fully human IgG2 agonistic monoclonal antibody targeting the costimulatory receptor OX40 (CD134). Among the roughly 50 dose-escalation patients, around 20 had hepatocellular carcinoma, about 15 melanoma, 9 renal cell carcinoma and 9 head and neck cancer. Intravenous ivuxolimab was administered to patients every 2 weeks at six dose levels: 0.01, 0.1, 0.3, 1.5, 3 and 10 mg/kg. Patients were allowed to have had prior anti-PD-1, anti-PD-L1 or anti-CTLA-4 therapy, and more than 30% of the dose-escalation patients had previously received checkpoint inhibitors. Peripheral TCRbeta sequencing aimed to test whether ivuxolimab altered TCR sequence diversity and caused clonal T-cell expansion. Partial responses occurred in three dose-escalation patients, of whom one had hepatocellular carcinoma and two had cutaneous melanoma. In the dose-escalation cohort, 75% to 85% of patients were male, and the mean age was approximately 60 years with a range of roughly 20 to 79. The paper reports the monotherapy dose-escalation portion (N ≈ 50 patients) of the phase I ivuxolimab trial.

For sequencing of the TCRbeta CDR3 region, genomic DNA was extracted from the sorted cells. TCRbeta CDR3 regions were sequenced using the immunoSEQ Assay. Sourced from immuneACCESS, this table was stored by TCRdb with only in-frame sequences that have V and J called. A share of the clones is absent; for the studies checked, an unresolved V gene accounts for under half, and the remainder has no known explanation. In all, the sample holds more than 30,000 clones, and less than 90% of those were seen once. Roughly 31% of the sample is in the top ten clones. In regard to this clone: The antigen this receptor binds is unknown. No base-level quality is on record; no much larger clone is a single base apart.

The trial excluded patients who had a history of autoimmune disease or were on systemic immunosuppression. Peripheral blood for TCR sequencing was collected from all dose cohorts at baseline, on cycle 4 day 1, and on cycle 7 day 1. Samples came from an open-label, multicenter, first-in-human phase I dose-escalation trial of ivuxolimab. Adults with locally advanced or metastatic head and neck squamous cell, hepatocellular, melanoma or renal cell carcinoma were enrolled in the trial. Before TCR sequencing, CD4+ and CD8+ T cells were separately sorted from peripheral blood. General study outcomes and caveats: Antigen specificity was not determined for the clonally expanded peripheral T cells. At doses of 0.1 to 3.0 mg/kg, clonal expansion of both CD4+ and CD8+ T cells in blood was seen between baseline and week 6. Low levels of normalized T-cell clonal expansion were also seen in some patients who did not respond. After ivuxolimab, CD8+ T cells had more expanded clones than CD4+ T cells on average. In partial responders in the 0.1-3.0 mg/kg groups, normalized peripheral clonal expansion was found to be among the lowest, especially among CD8+ T cells.

Deletion took 1 base off V and 0 bases off J, with a span of 7 bases between the germline ends. The CDR3 runs 15 residues from the cysteine to the phenylalanine. Only the CDR3 part of the read is kept: 45 bases, read in frame from the first base. CDR1 LGHNA and CDR2 YSLEER are derived from the germline V gene. This receptor was identified in an adult with an advanced solid tumor such as melanoma, head and neck, liver or kidney cancer. The V and J genes are TRBV4-3 and TRBJ1-3; a confident D gene designation cannot be given. Sequenced here: CD4+ or CD8+ T cells sorted from blood, sampled in a trial of the OX40 agonist ivuxolimab. The CDR3 here reads CASSQGFGSGNTIYF. The sequenced DNA: TGCGCCAGCAGCCAAGGATTTGGCTCTGGAAACACCATATATTTT.